This TCR beta chain was found in a study of cytomegalovirus exposure and HLA in healthy donors. With regard to this clone: Its antigen is as yet unknown.

Study-wide results and limits: Later analysis associated a missense DCLRE1C variant with TCR beta V- and J-gene trimming.

V lost 4 bases to trimming and J lost 4 bases; unmatched junction nucleotides: 13. CDR3 length: 17 residues. Germline CDR1 is SGHNT and CDR2 is YYREEE (reference sequence). Vbeta (60) and Jbeta (13) primers were used in the PCR. The table came from immunoSEQ multiplex PCR; TCRdb's copy has only in-frame clones and leaves some out. The table has 160,000 or so clones, around three quarters seen once. The sequence was collected from a man aged 50-60 years in good health and CMV-seropositive. This chain joins TRBV5-4 and TRBJ1-3; 8 bases match TRBD1. What was sequenced was PBMCs. The CDR3, as DNA: TGTGCCAGCAGCACGATACAGGGGGTAGAGGCGGGAAACACCATATATTTT. Protein: CASSTIQGVEAGNTIYF.